Each of the 8 T cell receptor beta chains below was sequenced from the same sample in a study of immune evolution from preneoplasia to lung adenocarcinoma (dated by TCRdb to 2020 to 2022). The receptor library was made with the immunoSEQ multiplex PCR assay. TCRdb holds this immuneACCESS table with in-frame rearrangements only. Some clones are missing; in checked studies, unresolved V genes explain under half, and the rest has no known cause. For this sample there are 3,600 or so clones; 77% appear just once. The ten largest make up around 13% of the sample. Sequenced: FFPE adjacent normal lung tissue. These receptors originate from a person aged 70 to 79 with lung adenocarcinoma.

V is TRBV11-3 and J is TRBJ2-1, with 8 positions matching TRBD2. Germline V gene data show CDR1 as SGHNT and CDR2 as YENEEA. Losses at the gene ends were 5 bases for V and 5 bases for J; bases not matched to a gene: 8. CDR3 length equals 15 residues. CDR3 sequence reads: CASSQGTSGHNEQFF. The CDR3 DNA reads TGTGCCAGCAGCCAGGGAACTAGCGGTCACAATGAGCAGTTCTTC.

This rearrangement joins TRBV5-6 to TRBJ2-5, with 8 bases identical to TRBD1. The J call is uncertain, as TRBJ2-7 better fits the DNA end. This CDR3 is 14 amino acids long. Per the germline V gene, CDR1 is SGHDT and CDR2 is YYEEEE. In DNA, the CDR3 is TGTGCCAGCAGCCACAGGGGGAGCTCCTACGAGCAGTACTTC. This encodes CASSHRGSSYEQYF.

This chain links TRBV27 with TRBJ2-7, with 10 nucleotides matching TRBD2. The CDR3 spans 15 residues. Germline V gene lookup returns CDR1 MNHEY and CDR2 SMNVEV (reference sequence). With V trimmed by 4 bases and J by 4 bases, 7 bases remained unmatched. The CDR3 is CASSSRTSGPYEQYF. The CDR3 DNA is TGTGCCAGCAGTTCCAGGACTAGCGGCCCATACGAGCAGTACTTC.

The chain is built from TRBV2 and TRBJ1-1; D is unclear. This CDR3 spans 16 amino acids. V was cut by 1 base and J by 1 base, with 13 bases left in between. Germline CDR1 is SNHLY and CDR2 is FYNNEI. In DNA, the CDR3 is TGTGCCAGCAGTGAAGGCATATCATCAGAGAACACTGAAGCTTTCTTT. Protein sequence: CASSEGISSENTEAFF.

The rearrangement links TRBV10-3 to TRBJ1-2; 10 nucleotides match TRBD1. CDR1 ENHRY and CDR2 SYGVKD come from the germline V gene. Unmatched junction bases numbered 7, after V lost 4 bases and J lost 5 bases. CDR3 length equals 15 residues. The CDR3 nucleotides read TGTGCCATCAGTGGCTCCGGACAGGGGGATTATGGCTACACCTTC. Encoded protein: CAISGSGQGDYGYTF.

This chain connects TRBV6-5 to TRBJ2-7; D unresolved. Trimming stripped 5 bases from V and 5 bases from J, with 7 bases between. The CDR3 extends over 11 amino acids. Germline V gene lookup returns CDR1 MNHEY and CDR2 SVGAGI. CDR3 amino acids: CASSHTNEQYF. The CDR3 DNA reads as TGTGCCAGCAGTCATACTAACGAGCAGTACTTC.

This clone was detected only once. The V gene is TRBV11-2, the J gene TRBJ1-1, with 8 bases identical to TRBD1. CDR1 is SGHAT, CDR2 FQNNGV, per germline. The ends lost 3 bases at V and 4 bases at J; junction bases unmatched: 1. The CDR3 extends over 13 amino acids. CDR3 bases: TGTGCCAGCAGCTTTGGACAGGGCACTGAAGCTTTCTTT. Translation gives CASSFGQGTEAFF.

The V call is TRBV2, the J call TRBJ1-4; TRBD1 matches 7 bases. Germline V gives CDR1 SNHLY, CDR2 FYNNEI. The CDR3 is 14 residues long. V was clipped by 6 bases and J by 3 bases; unmatched bases: 4. The DNA of the CDR3 is TGTGCCAGCAGAGCGACAGGGCCTAATGAAAAACTGTTTTTT. Translation: CASRATGPNEKLFF.